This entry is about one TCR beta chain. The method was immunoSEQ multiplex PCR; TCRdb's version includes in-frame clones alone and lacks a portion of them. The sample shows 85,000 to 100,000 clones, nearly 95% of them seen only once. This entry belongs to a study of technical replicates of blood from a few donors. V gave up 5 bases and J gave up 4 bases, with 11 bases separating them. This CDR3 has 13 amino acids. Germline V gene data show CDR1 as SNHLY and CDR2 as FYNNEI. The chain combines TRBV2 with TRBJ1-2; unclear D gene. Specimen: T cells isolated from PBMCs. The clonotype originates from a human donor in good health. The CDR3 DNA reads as TGTGCCAGCAGTCCAGCGGACGGCTATGGCTACACCTTC. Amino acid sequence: CASSPADGYGYTF. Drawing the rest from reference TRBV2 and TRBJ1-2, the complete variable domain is EPEVTQTPSHQVTQMGQEVILRCVPISNHLYFYWYRQILGQKVEFLVSFYNNEISEKSEIFDDQFSVERPDGSNFTLKIRSTKLEDSAMYFCASSPADGYGYTFGSGTRLTVV.